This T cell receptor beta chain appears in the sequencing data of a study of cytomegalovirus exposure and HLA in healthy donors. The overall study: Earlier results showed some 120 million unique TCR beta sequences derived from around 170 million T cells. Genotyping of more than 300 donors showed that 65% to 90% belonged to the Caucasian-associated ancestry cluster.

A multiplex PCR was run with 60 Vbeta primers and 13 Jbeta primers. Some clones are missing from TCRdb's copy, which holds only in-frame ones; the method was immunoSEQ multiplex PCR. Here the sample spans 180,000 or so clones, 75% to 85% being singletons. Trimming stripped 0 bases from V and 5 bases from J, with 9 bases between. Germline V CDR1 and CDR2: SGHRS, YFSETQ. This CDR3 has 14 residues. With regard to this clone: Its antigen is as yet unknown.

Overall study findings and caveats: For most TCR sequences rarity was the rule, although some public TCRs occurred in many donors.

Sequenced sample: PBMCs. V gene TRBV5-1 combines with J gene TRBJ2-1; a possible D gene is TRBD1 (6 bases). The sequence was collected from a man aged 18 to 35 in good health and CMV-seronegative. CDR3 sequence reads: CASSLVQGNNEQFF. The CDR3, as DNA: TGCGCCAGCAGCTTGGTACAGGGAAACAATGAGCAGTTCTTC.